The 28 T cell receptor beta chains below all came from one sample that was sequenced in a study of blood T cell repertoires in COVID-19. The assay was immunoSEQ multiplex PCR, and TCRdb's table has in-frame clones only and misses some. The data hold approximately 61,000 clones, with 86% observed a single time. Sequencing was performed on peripheral blood. These receptor sequences come from a human donor in a cohort sampled during active COVID-19.

V and J are TRBV3-1 (or the pseudogene TRBV3-2) and TRBJ2-1, with D possibly being TRBD1 (6 bases). Trimming shortened V by 4 bases and J by 6 bases, and 13 bases separated the two germline ends. CDR1 and CDR2 (germline): LGHDT, YNNKEL (reference sequence). The CDR3 is made up of 14 amino acids. The CDR3: CASSRASQGNEQFF. In DNA, the CDR3 is TGTGCCAGCAGCCGAGCTTCACAGGGCAATGAGCAGTTCTTC.

The gene calls are TRBV27 and TRBJ2-2; 14 bases agree with TRBD2. The trim removed 4 bases at V and 3 bases at J, leaving 10 bases unmatched. CDR1 is MNHEY and CDR2 is SMNVEV in the germline V gene (reference sequence). The CDR3 extends over 19 amino acids. Here the CDR3 DNA reads TGTGCCAGCAGTTGGCGGGCGGGACTAGCGGGAGCGTACACCGGGGAGCTGTTTTTT. Translation gives CASSWRAGLAGAYTGELFF.

The chain links TRBV7-3 to TRBJ2-2, with TRBD2 matching over 7 bases. This CDR3 has 15 amino acids. Germline V gene data show CDR1 as SGHTA and CDR2 as FQGTGA. The trim removed 6 bases at V and 0 bases at J, leaving 4 bases unmatched. CDR3 protein: CASRGGPTNTGELFF. CDR3 coding DNA: TGTGCCAGCAGGGGAGGGCCGACGAACACCGGGGAGCTGTTTTTT.

The J gene is TRBJ1-2, the V gene TRBV6-5, with a possible D match to TRBD1 (6 bases). V lost 4 bases, J lost 2 bases, and 8 bases lay in between. Germline CDR1 MNHEY, CDR2 SVGAGI. This CDR3 is 13 amino acids long. The CDR3 reads CASSWTDNYGYTF. DNA of the CDR3: TGTGCCAGCAGTTGGACAGACAACTATGGCTACACCTTC.

V usage is TRBV27 and J usage is TRBJ2-6; D is unclear. Deletions cut 4 bases from V and 1 base from J, with 5 bases between. The CDR3 loop spans 14 amino acids. The V gene's germline CDR1 is MNHEY and CDR2 SMNVEV (reference sequence). The CDR3, as DNA: TGTGCCAGCAGTTCGAGTTCTGGGGCCAACGTCCTGACTTTC. Translated: CASSSSSGANVLTF.

Here the CDR3 reads CASSEGLGLKETQYF. As DNA, the CDR3 is TGCGCCAGCAGTGAGGGGTTGGGCTTGAAAGAGACCCAGTACTTC. The gene calls are TRBV10-1 and TRBJ2-5; no definite D call. Germline V gives CDR1 WNHNN, CDR2 SYGVQD (reference sequence). CDR3 length: 15 amino acids. V was clipped by 2 bases and J by 3 bases, with 13 bases between them.

The chain links TRBV28 to TRBJ1-2; no clear D. Germline V gene data show CDR1 as MDHEN and CDR2 as SYDVKM. CDR3 length equals 14 residues. Trimming stripped 2 bases from V and 2 bases from J, with 9 bases between. The CDR3 region is CASSLARLNYGYTF. In DNA, the CDR3 is TGTGCCAGCAGTTTAGCCCGCCTAAACTATGGCTACACCTTC.

The CDR3 DNA sequence: TGCGCCAGCAGTACCCGGGGGGATGGCGAGCAGTACTTC. Its protein is CASSTRGDGEQYF. V and J are TRBV5-1 and TRBJ2-7; 7 positions agree with TRBD2. The V and J ends lost 5 bases and 6 bases, in that order; junction bases with no gene match: 8. CDR3 size: 13 residues. Germline lookup yields CDR1 SGHRS and CDR2 YFSETQ.

The V gene is TRBV24-1, the J gene TRBJ2-4, with TRBD1 matching 8 bases. This CDR3 comprises 15 residues. Germline V CDR1 and CDR2: KGHDR, SFDVKD. V shed 1 base, J shed 7 bases, and the junction held 5 bases outside the gene matches. The CDR3 loop is CATSDFGTGGNIQYF. The DNA for the CDR3 is TGTGCCACCAGTGATTTTGGGACAGGTGGGAACATTCAGTACTTC.

The J gene is TRBJ2-2, the V gene TRBV28, with 9 bases lining up with TRBD1. The CDR3 sequence is 16 residues long. Germline V gene data show CDR1 as MDHEN and CDR2 as SYDVKM. J was trimmed by 6 bases and V by 0 bases; bases with no gene match: 5. In DNA, the CDR3 is TGTGCCAGCAGTTTATGGGGACAGGGAGGATCCGGGGAGCTGTTTTTT. Translated: CASSLWGQGGSGELFF.

V and J are TRBV19 and TRBJ2-1; 7 positions match TRBD2. Germline V lookup: CDR1 LNHDA, CDR2 SQIVND (reference sequence). J lost 10 bases, V lost 7 bases, and 1 base had no gene match. CDR3 size: 10 residues. The CDR3 nucleotides read TGTGCCAGTAAGGGAGGGGAGCAGTTCTTC. Amino acid sequence: CASKGGEQFF. Using reference TRBV19 and TRBJ2-1 for the parts outside the CDR3, the full variable domain is DGGITQSPKYLFRKEGQNVTLSCEQNLNHDAMYWYRQDPGQGLRLIYYSQIVNDFQKGDIAEGYSVSREKKESFPLTVTSAQKNPTAFYLCASKGGEQFFGPGTRLTVL.

Concerning this clone itself: At one end, the junction sequence differs from germline, possibly due to a read error. The chain combines TRBV4-3 with TRBJ1-2; D is undetermined. This CDR3 has 14 amino acids. The germline gives CDR1 LGHNA, CDR2 YSLEER. The CDR3 DNA follows: TGCGCCAGCAGTCAAGAGGTCCAGTCCAGGGGCTACACCTTC. It is translated as CASSQEVQSRGYTF.

The rearrangement links TRBV5-1 to TRBJ2-5, with 12 bases that match TRBD1. The V gene's germline CDR1 is SGHRS and CDR2 YFSETQ. The CDR3 totals 17 residues. V trimming: 0 bases; J trimming: 4 bases; junction bases outside the gene matches: 7. CDR3 loop: CASSLAGGQGAGETQYF. The CDR3 DNA sequence: TGCGCCAGCAGCTTGGCCGGGGGACAGGGGGCAGGAGAGACCCAGTACTTC.

The chain employs TRBV28 and TRBJ2-1, with TRBD1 matching 9 bases. The length of the CDR3 is 12 residues. V lost 0 bases, J lost 13 bases, and 1 base stayed unmatched. CDR1 is MDHEN, CDR2 SYDVKM, per germline. The CDR3 protein is CASSLWGQGQFF. CDR3 DNA: TGTGCCAGCAGTTTATGGGGACAGGGTCAGTTCTTC.

This chain links TRBV11-3 with TRBJ2-1; TRBD2 agrees at 11 bases. Germline CDR1 SGHNT, CDR2 YENEEA. V gave up 5 bases and J gave up 4 bases; unmatched junction bases: 4. This CDR3 spans 15 amino acids. For the CDR3, the DNA is TGTGCCAGCAGCCAGACTAGCGGGGAATACAATGAGCAGTTCTTC. Protein sequence: CASSQTSGEYNEQFF.

The chain combines TRBV3-1 (or the pseudogene TRBV3-2) with TRBJ2-7; D unresolved. Trimming took 4 bases from V and 3 from J, leaving 7 bases between them. The V gene's germline CDR1 is LGHDT and CDR2 YNNKEL (reference sequence). The length of the CDR3 is 12 residues. For the CDR3, the DNA is TGTGCCAGCAGCCTAGTCGGCTACGAGCAGTACTTC. It yields the protein CASSLVGYEQYF.

The rearrangement uses TRBV5-5 and TRBJ2-1; D is perhaps TRBD2 (5 bases). The CDR3 covers 17 residues. V was clipped by 3 bases and J by 2 bases, with 18 bases between them. Germline CDR1 is SGHKS and CDR2 is YYEKEE (reference sequence). CDR3 nucleotide sequence: TGTGCCAGCAGCTCATTAAGGAGCGTCGGGACCTACAATGAGCAGTTCTTC. Its translation is CASSSLRSVGTYNEQFF.

This CDR3 reads CASSSLAGGMGTDTQYF. CDR3 DNA: TGTGCCAGCAGCTCTCTAGCGGGAGGGATGGGCACAGATACGCAGTATTTT. The chain recombines TRBV5-4 with TRBJ2-3, with 12 bases aligning to TRBD2. Germline-derived CDR1 and CDR2 are SGHNT and YYREEE (reference sequence). This CDR3 is 17 amino acids long. V lost 3 bases and J lost 1; bases outside the gene matches: 6.

V usage is TRBV11-3 and J usage is TRBJ2-4; D possibly corresponds to TRBD2 (6 bases). Germline assignment: CDR1 SGHNT and CDR2 YENEEA. The CDR3 loop spans 17 amino acids. Trimming took off 0 bases at V and 0 bases at J, with 12 bases between the two ends. The CDR3 reads CASSLDLGGVAKNIQYF. The CDR3, as DNA: TGTGCCAGCAGCTTAGATCTGGGCGGGGTAGCCAAAAACATTCAGTACTTC.

V and J are TRBV28 and TRBJ1-2, with D unresolved. Germline V gives CDR1 MDHEN, CDR2 SYDVKM. This CDR3 comprises 15 residues. The V end was cut by 3 bases, the J end by 1 base, with 12 bases between. This CDR3 reads CASSLSRELNYGYTF. As DNA, the CDR3 is TGTGCCAGCAGTTTGTCCCGGGAGCTTAACTATGGCTACACCTTC.

This clone was picked up one time. The V call is TRBV28, the J call TRBJ1-6; D uncertain. In germline, CDR1 is MDHEN, CDR2 SYDVKM. The CDR3 loop spans 13 amino acids. V was clipped by 5 bases and J by 13 bases, with 15 bases between them. CDR3 DNA sequence: TGTGCCAGCAGTCCCGACACGCTACGGCCCCTCCACTTT. Translation: CASSPDTLRPLHF.

The chain is built from TRBV19 and TRBJ1-1; TRBD1 is a possible D gene (5 bases). Germline CDR1 is LNHDA and CDR2 is SQIVND (reference sequence). The V and J ends lost 5 bases and 1 base respectively, with 11 bases between them. CDR3 length: 14 amino acids. The CDR3 loop reads CASSPNQGNTEAFF. Written as DNA, the CDR3 is TGTGCCAGTAGTCCCAACCAGGGGAACACTGAAGCTTTCTTT.

The chain employs TRBV5-1 and TRBJ1-3, with 8 bases aligning to TRBD1. Germline V lookup: CDR1 SGHRS, CDR2 YFSETQ. The trim removed 4 bases at V and 0 bases at J, leaving 9 bases unmatched. CDR3 length: 17 residues. The CDR3 loop is CASSINRGEVSGNTIYF. The CDR3, as DNA: TGCGCCAGCAGCATTAACAGGGGGGAAGTCTCTGGAAACACCATATATTTT.

The CDR3 protein is CASRRTGGEQYF. In DNA, the CDR3 is TGTGCCAGCAGAAGGACAGGGGGAGAGCAGTACTTC. V gene TRBV28 combines with J gene TRBJ2-7; 10 bases map to TRBD1. This CDR3 has 12 amino acids. The germline gives CDR1 MDHEN, CDR2 SYDVKM. Trimming cost V 6 bases and J 7 bases; bases outside gene matches: 3.

As to this clone: Additional DNA sequences in this sample encode the identical CDR3. The V and J genes are TRBV9 and TRBJ1-1; weak D call: TRBD1 (6 bases). CDR3 length equals 14 residues. Germline V CDR1 and CDR2: SGDLS, YYNGEE. V lost 4 bases and J 2 bases, leaving 12 bases between the germline ends. CDR3 residues: CASSPRTVNTEAFF. In DNA, the CDR3 is TGTGCCAGCAGCCCCCGGACAGTAAACACTGAAGCTTTCTTT.

CDR3 residues: CASSSRDRGLGNQPQHF. The CDR3 region has the DNA TGTGCCAGCTCTTCCCGGGACAGGGGATTAGGCAATCAGCCCCAGCATTTT. The J gene is TRBJ1-5, the V gene TRBV18; TRBD1 agrees at 10 bases. The CDR3 spans 17 residues. CDR1 and CDR2 (germline): KGHSH, LQKENI. Trimming cost V 6 bases and J 2 bases; bases outside gene matches: 10.

This clone was counted a single time. The chain uses TRBV18 and TRBJ1-1; 10 bases align to TRBD1. Per the germline V gene, CDR1 is KGHSH and CDR2 is LQKENI. The length of the CDR3 is 17 residues. The V segment lost 4 bases and the J segment 0 bases; nucleotides outside the gene matches: 8. The DNA for the CDR3 is TGTGCCAGCTCACGGGGACAGGGGCGAGGTGTGAACACTGAAGCTTTCTTT. It translates to CASSRGQGRGVNTEAFF.

The rearrangement links TRBV7-2 to TRBJ2-5; D remains ambiguous. Between the trimmed V and J ends, which lost 4 bases and 5 bases, there was a span of 14 bases. This CDR3 has 14 amino acids. Per germline, CDR1 SGHTA and CDR2 FQGNSA. CDR3 region: CASSSDLGAETQYF. For the CDR3, the DNA is TGTGCCAGCAGCTCAGACCTAGGAGCGGAGACCCAGTACTTC.